This record looks at one TCR beta chain sequence and its context. The antigen it binds to is not known. No base quality information exists; no much larger clone differs at one position. This record belongs to a study of relationships among human T cell subsets (dated by TCRdb to about 2010). As for the study more broadly: Eight distinct blood T cell populations were sequenced: pan T, CD8 cytotoxic, regulatory, Th1, Th2, naive plus transitional, activated and memory cells.

To obtain CD8+ cytotoxic T cells, negative selection with anti-CD4 multisort beads was done first, followed by positive selection with anti-CD8 beads. Miltenyi superparamagnetic beads coated with subset-specific monoclonal antibodies were used to isolate the T cell subsets. Peripheral blood was used as the source from which all T cell populations were isolated. Ficoll separation was used to obtain mononuclear cells from whole blood, after which anti-CD14 microbeads were used to deplete monocytes. Right after isolation, the cell populations were resuspended in RNAprotect reagent. The full study reports these points: The bead-based sorting could not exclude a CD4+CD8+ double-positive population. No statistically significant differences in V, D and J usage, CDR3 length or N-nucleotide additions were observed among the seven subsets. Substantial CDR3 sharing among Th1, Th2 and regulatory T cells was interpreted as suggesting stochastic cell fate choices. Over 60% of CD8+ cytotoxic sequences were found to belong to clones with over 100 reads, whereas few such clones were observed in the regulatory and Th2 subsets.

The library was generated by multiplex PCR. Data came from a 454 GS FLX. Semiquantitative ARM-PCR was used to amplify the TCR alpha and beta CDR3 regions from mRNA. In ARM-PCR, tagged nested gene-specific primers were used first, and communal superprimers then performed exponential amplification. Exonuclease was used to remove the nested primers before the first-round PCR products went through the second amplification round. Sequencing of the amplicons was performed on the 454 platform, which allows millions of DNA fragments to be sequenced rapidly without cloning bias. A read counted as effective if the read could be mapped to both V and J germline segments. In the paper's pipeline: IRmap was used to assign reads to germline V, D and J segments, and IRmap relies on pyromap, a Smith-Waterman modification adapted to 454 sequencing errors. To filter D-beta assignments, cutoffs were set at the 99th percentile of the alignment scores obtained from simulated random sequences. CDR3 was defined as the amino acids between the conserved V-segment Y[YFLI]C motif and the J-segment [FW]GXGT motif. Repertoire diversity was estimated with a compound Poisson process model previously applied to large-scale EST data. A procedure for detecting cross-contamination was used to argue that the shared CDR3s did not come from sample contamination. Starting from the raw public reads, TCRdb applied fastp trimming at Q25, assembled clones with MiXCR and retained in-frame beta chains. Entries are consolidated by CDR3 protein sequence, retaining the most common genes and DNA. The V and J calls come from TCRdb's annotation, not from the publication. This sample is represented by some 5,400 distinct CDR3 sequences; less than 80% of them were singletons. The biggest ten clones account for approximately 60% of the sample.

The trim is 0 bases for V and 7 bases for J, with a gap of 7 bases between the germline ends. Its CDR3 holds 13 amino acids, cysteine through phenylalanine. Only the CDR3 portion is preserved as DNA: 39 bases, with reading frame beginning at the first base. CDR1 and CDR2, looked up from the germline V gene, are LGHNA and YNFKEQ. Recombination linked TRBV4-2 to TRBJ2-1; the D gene assignment is ambiguous. The clonotype comes from a man aged 40-49 years in good health. The sequenced material came from CD8+ T cells sorted from blood. For the CDR3, the sequence is CASSQEGGNEQFF. The nucleotides are TGTGCCAGCAGCCAAGAAGGTGGTAATGAGCAGTTCTTC.